This entry is about one T cell receptor beta chain. This clone's antigen is unknown. Within one base of it there is no much larger clone, and no base qualities were kept. CDR1 and CDR2, looked up from the germline V gene, are SGDLS and YYNGEE. The V and J ends are trimmed by 4 bases and 3 bases, leaving 19 bases between them. From the cysteine through the phenylalanine, the CDR3 covers 17 amino acids. This entry keeps only the CDR3 DNA: 51 bases, framed from base 1. The source of the sample is a study of cytomegalovirus exposure and HLA in healthy donors listed by TCRdb under 2017. Describing the broader study: According to an earlier analysis of several hundred of the donors, 150 million to 200 million T cells yielded over 90 million unique TCR beta sequences and approximately 300 Gb of sequence data. An early release covering approximately 600 HLA-typed donors comprised approximately 300 gigabases of sequencing data and approximately 85 million unique TCR sequences. Of the roughly 400 genotyped donors, 75% to 85% were placed in the genetic ancestry cluster associated with self-reported Caucasian donors. The study aimed to test whether cataloging public T cell receptors could reveal signatures of past pathogen exposure. The study profiled the T cell repertoires of about 640 subjects by immunosequencing and related them to cytomegalovirus serostatus. In addition to the first cohort of 500 to 850 subjects, a separate validation cohort of approximately 130 different subjects was used. High-throughput TCR immunosequencing, statistical association of individual TCRs with disease status, and machine learning were combined to predict cytomegalovirus infection status. A later analysis re-examined previously published TCR beta repertoires from roughly 650 donors and added high-resolution HLA genotyping to investigate patterns of TCR occurrence. The later analysis used no new phenotypic data to find candidate immune exposures, relying instead on TCR beta sequences and their occurrence across donors. To decide whether each TCR beta V gene segment behaved as functional or pseudogenic, an earlier analysis of 587 of the donors relied on high-throughput TCR beta sequencing. Donor age, sex, ethnicity and CMV serostatus were compiled alongside the repertoire data. A later genetic analysis took genome-wide SNP genotypes for about 55% of the roughly 700 donors and used that subset as a discovery cohort. All discovery cohort repertoires had been generated using a single sequencing platform. Class I and class II HLA loci were covered by the typing at four-digit resolution. The number of donors typed differed by locus, with 629-630 for A, B, C, DRB1 and DQB1, 522 for DQA1, 600 to 610 for DPA1, and about 450 for DPB1. Because of strong linkage in the cohort, roughly five DR-DQ haplotypes were treated as single units for association and clustering. On average, 235,054 unique TCR beta nucleotide sequences were sequenced per donor among 398 genotyped donors of the cohort, with roughly 18% of those sequences being non-productive. Findings and caveats that apply to the study as a whole: The cohort was sequenced for TCR beta chains only, and without alpha or paired-chain data the features that could be detected were limited. Sequencing depth was assumed to be roughly uniform across donors in the presence/absence analyses, though that assumption may not hold. Specific HLA alleles were associated with around 18,000 TCR beta sequences at a false discovery rate of 0.05 in a later analysis. According to a later genetic analysis, donors in an Asian-associated ancestry cluster had fewer N-insertions in productive TCRs than the approximately 670-donor mean. A group of highly shared sequence variants was considered likely to be a technical artifact of the sequencing pipeline. While some public TCRs were present in many individuals, most TCR sequences turned up only very rarely across donors. Assigning TCR associations to individual alleles was difficult when HLA alleles, especially DR and DQ, strongly co-occurred. In a later analysis, most CMV-associated TCR beta chains were found to appear HLA-restricted, with HLA associations seemingly driven largely by CMV exposure. In vitro tests confirmed that a few of the cytomegalovirus-associated TCR beta chains recognize cytomegalovirus antigens. Because some donors lacked HLA typing at each locus, the association tests relied only on the typed subset. Several of the top co-occurrence clusters appeared to be linked to parvovirus B19, influenza, CMV and Epstein-Barr virus, according to a later analysis. The study listed 164 TCR beta chains as associated with cytomegalovirus. In a later analysis, HLA-associated TCR beta chains showed more clonal expansion and lower generation probabilities than non-associated chains that were equally common. The authors suggested that the approach could potentially be extended to other disease states and immunological phenotypes. Because the 87-base-pair reads could not distinguish some IMGT-functional V segments, including TRBV6-2 and TRBV6-3, those segments were excluded. In a later analysis, TCR association rates were found to vary across HLA loci, with the most associated TCRs seen for DRB1 alleles and the fewest for HLA-C alleles. The earlier analysis of approximately 540 of the donors excluded approximately 17 rarely observed V segments, including chromosome 9 orphons, because counts were too low. An association between a missense DCLRE1C variant and V-gene and J-gene trimming of TCR beta chains was found in a later genetic analysis and replicated in an independent cohort. Immune exposure information for the cohort was limited to CMV serostatus. Linkage disequilibrium might explain the correlated functional status among segregating V segments, but an unknown experimental factor could not be ruled out. Cytomegalovirus status was reported to be diagnosed by the classifier with high specificity and sensitivity in both the original and validation cohorts. An earlier analysis of approximately 570 of the donors showed that most TCR beta V segments appeared in productive rearrangements either about 87% or about 30% of the time, which broadly matched IMGT annotations. A further reported finding was that TCR beta sequences accurately predicted the HLA-A and HLA-B alleles for most subjects in the first cohort.

The library was produced with the immunoSEQ multiplex PCR assay. The multiplex PCR relied on a mix of 60 forward primers for TCR Vbeta segments and 13 reverse primers for TCR Jbeta segments. Amplification of the CDR3 region of rearranged TCR beta genes was performed with a multiplex PCR assay on genomic DNA. The Illumina HiSeq System was used to sequence the amplified TCR beta libraries as 87-base-pair reads. The authors processed their data as follows. In a later analysis, about 80 million unique TCR beta chains were counted across the 650 to 750 repertoires, and about 10 million of these chains were shared by at least two donors. A nearest-neighbor algorithm error-corrected the raw reads and collapsed the reads into unique sequences, merging closely related sequences to remove PCR and sequencing errors. Alignment of CDR3 sequences to IMGT reference sequences was used to assign V, D and J gene segments. Each retained sequence needed at least a six-nucleotide match to both a V gene segment and a J gene segment. A rearrangement counted as productive if the CDR3 had no stop codons and remained in frame with V and J, and every other rearrangement counted as non-productive. CDR3 was defined according to IMGT convention as the region running from the second conserved V-encoded cysteine to the conserved J-encoded phenylalanine. Sequences without an unambiguous match to a single V gene segment were excluded from the earlier analysis of over 500 of the donors. In an earlier analysis of 450 to 700 of the donors, V segments were called functional above 56.7% productive rearrangements and were called segregating when the between-donor standard deviation exceeded 5%. To diagnose cytomegalovirus status from the catalog of TCR beta chain sequences, a statistical classification framework was built. In a later analysis, V and J genes were assigned by comparing TCR nucleotide sequences against IMGT/GENE-DB human TR gene sequences. A later analysis assigned CDR3 sequences and most-parsimonious VDJ recombination scenarios with the TCRdist pipeline. In a later analysis, every TCR beta chain was defined by the combination of its CDR3 amino acid sequence and its V-gene family, and reads without a unique V-gene family were dropped. To address suspected cross-contamination and a sequencing artifact, a later analysis removed a few hundred highly shared, low-generation-probability nucleotide sequences. In a later analysis, a clonal expansion index for each public chain was calculated from normalized within-repertoire ranks of inferred template counts. Generation probabilities in a later analysis came from a VDJ recombination model fitted to out-of-frame rearrangements, and those results were checked against IGoR. In a later analysis, TCR-TCR, TCR-HLA and TCR-CMV co-occurrence was scored with hypergeometric tests, and a repertoire-size bias correction was applied to TCR pairs. False discovery rates were estimated in a later analysis by permuting HLA or CMV assignments 20 times. In a later analysis, co-occurring TCRs were grouped with DBSCAN, and TCRdist sequence similarity was added when clustering was performed within HLA-allele-positive subsets. Repertoires with fewer than 30,000 or more than 120,000 public chains were left out of co-occurrence clustering, as were about five repertoires with anomalous nucleotide sharing. TCRdb stores this immuneACCESS table with in-frame sequences only. Part of the clones is absent; in the studies checked, under half of the shortfall reflects unresolved V genes, and no reason is known for the rest. D and trimming come from the DNA, and the V and J calls and clone size come from that table. For this sample the table gives some 180,000 clones, of which about 77% were detected only once. The ten largest account for under 3% of the sample.

The cohort consisted of 650 to 850 healthy bone marrow donors. Cohort members were all nominally healthy when sampled, although unrecorded immune exposures were likely present. The donor tested CMV seropositive, placing the donor among the roughly 270 seropositive members of the cohort. Each donor provided a peripheral blood sample, and peripheral blood mononuclear cells were used for TCR beta sequencing. Genomic DNA was extracted from the blood cell samples with the Qiagen DNeasy Blood Extraction Kit. The origin of this receptor is a woman aged 25 to 39 in good health and CMV-seropositive. Sequencing was performed on PBMCs. The chain links TRBV9 with TRBJ1-4, with the D gene not clear enough to name. The CDR3 is CASSPPHPITANEKLFF. In nucleotides, the sequence is TGTGCCAGCAGCCCACCCCACCCAATTACAGCTAATGAAAAACTGTTTTTT.